These T cell receptor beta chains were read from a single sample in a study of blood T cell repertoires in COVID-19. Assay used: immunoSEQ multiplex PCR; TCRdb lists only in-frame clones, some missing. The sample records about 180,000 clones, approximately 85% being singletons. Sequenced input: PBMCs or T cells enriched from blood (not recorded which). These TCRs come from a man aged 40-49 years who had recovered from COVID-19. Both conserved end residues are part of each CDR3. Each record gives: J gene, D gene, V gene, clone size, CDR3 DNA, CDR3 protein. D genes are given only for firm matches. Where a row states a size, it is once, few, many or the class of an expanded clone; other rows omit it.

>TRBJ1-2|NA|TRBV29-1|NA
TGCAGCGTTGGTGAAGGGGGGGGCTATGGCTACACCTTC
CSVGEGGGYGYTF
>TRBJ2-7|TRBD1|TRBV7-2|NA
TGTGCCAGCAGCCTCAGACAGGGCCCCTACGAGCAGTACTTC
CASSLRQGPYEQYF
>TRBJ1-2|NA|TRBV6-5|NA
TGTGCCAGCGGGGGCGGCTATGGCTACACCTTC
CASGGGYGYTF
>TRBJ1-1|TRBD1|TRBV7-3|once
TGTGCCAGCAGCTTAAACAGGGGCACTGAAGCTTTCTTT
CASSLNRGTEAFF
>TRBJ2-1|NA|TRBV10-3|NA
TGTGCCATCAACGACTATGAAGGGAATGAGCAGTTCTTC
CAINDYEGNEQFF
>TRBJ2-7|TRBD1|TRBV6-5|NA
TGTGCCAGCAGTCCGGGACAGGGAATCCAGCAGTACTTC
CASSPGQGIQQYF
>TRBJ2-2|NA|TRBV12-3/TRBV12-4|NA
TGTGCCAGCAGTTTATGGCCCGGGGAGCTGTTTTTT
CASSLWPGELFF
>TRBJ2-7|NA|TRBV7-9|NA
TGTGCCAGCCAGGAGGGCCCTAACGAGCAGTACTTC
CASQEGPNEQYF
>TRBJ1-2|TRBD1|TRBV10-3|few
TGTGCCATCAGGGGGACAGGGACAAACTATGGCTACACCTTC
CAIRGTGTNYGYTF
>TRBJ1-5|NA|TRBV19|NA
TGTGCCAGCTCTCAGATTGACAATCAGCCCCAGCATTTT
CASSQIDNQPQHF
>TRBJ2-7|NA|TRBV11-2|NA
TGTGCCAGCAGTTTTAGGTGGGACAACGAGCAGTACTTC
CASSFRWDNEQYF
>TRBJ1-5|TRBD1|TRBV6-2/TRBV6-3|NA
TGTGCCAGCAGCCCTGGCCAGGGGGCAGTTAACAATCAGCCCCAGCATTTT
CASSPGQGAVNNQPQHF
>TRBJ1-1|TRBD1|TRBV18|NA
TGTGCCAGCTCACCAGACAGGGTGGGCACTGAAGCTTTCTTT
CASSPDRVGTEAFF
>TRBJ1-1|NA|TRBV14|NA
TGTGCCAGCAGCCTCTTACAGGGTTCCGGCCGTGGTGAAGCTTTCTTT
CASSLLQGSGRGEAFF
>TRBJ1-1|NA|TRBV12-3/TRBV12-4|many
TGTGCCAGCAGTTCTGGACAGGAAGCTTTCTTT
CASSSGQEAFF
>TRBJ2-3|TRBD2|TRBV24-1|NA
TGTGCCACCAGTGACCCCCTAGCGGTTACGTCCTCTAGCACAGATACGCAGTATTTT
CATSDPLAVTSSSTDTQYF
>TRBJ1-2|NA|TRBV27|NA
TGTGCCAGCAGTTTTACACGCGGGATTTCGACCGGGGAGGGCTATGGCTACACCTTC
CASSFTRGISTGEGYGYTF
>TRBJ2-2|TRBD1|TRBV2|NA
TGTGCCAGCAAAACGACAGGGTCTGGGGAGCTGTTTTTT
CASKTTGSGELFF